This T cell receptor (beta chain) was retrieved from a study of OX40 agonist ivuxolimab in advanced cancers. General study points: Mean expanded clone counts were higher in CD8+ than CD4+ T cells. Certain nonresponding patients likewise had low normalized T-cell clonal expansion.

Autoimmune disease history or systemic immunosuppression led to patients being barred. As for this clone: Its antigen is as yet unknown.

The ends lost 0 bases at V and 8 bases at J; junction bases unmatched: 9. This CDR3 region has 16 residues. Per the germline V gene, CDR1 is KGHSH and CDR2 is LQKENI. The method was immunoSEQ multiplex PCR; TCRdb's version includes in-frame clones alone and lacks a portion of them. The table shows 60,000 or so clones, with 88% occurring only once. This clonotype originated in an adult with an advanced solid tumor such as melanoma, head and neck, liver or kidney cancer. The specimen was CD4+ or CD8+ T cells sorted from blood, collected in a trial of the OX40 agonist ivuxolimab. J is TRBJ2-1 and V is TRBV18; the match to TRBD1 covers 8 bases. The CDR3 DNA reads as TGTGCCAGCTCACCACCGTCAGGACAGGGCTATGATGAGCAGTTCTTC. It translates to CASSPPSGQGYDEQFF.